Listed here are 5 T cell receptor beta chains from one sample, sequenced in a study of blood T cells in healthy people across ages. A J-beta primer mix and a sample-barcoded 5' primer were used in a second PCR of about 7 to 12 cycles. TCRdb processed the 5' RACE reads anew with MiXCR; each CDR3 protein has one entry. The data contain about 1.8 million distinct CDR3 sequences, 49% of them singletons. The sequenced sample consisted of blood. These receptors all stem from a woman aged 40 to 50 in good health.

The chain uses TRBV4-1 and TRBJ1-4, with D uncertain. The V end lost 7 bases, the J end lost 0 bases, and 9 bases lay between the germline ends. The germline gives CDR1 MGHRA, CDR2 YSYEKL. The CDR3 is 14 amino acids. The CDR3 sequence is CASTNIATNEKLFF. CDR3 sequence (DNA): TGCGCCAGCACCAATATCGCAACTAATGAAAAACTGTTTTTT.

The chain is built from TRBV4-1 and TRBJ1-2; D call uncertain. The CDR3 has 16 residues. V lost 6 bases, J lost 4 bases, and 21 bases lay in between. Germline V gene sequence: CDR1 MGHRA, CDR2 YSYEKL. The CDR3 spells CASSHYFLADAYGYTF. Written as DNA, the CDR3 is TGCGCCAGCAGTCATTATTTTCTAGCAGATGCCTATGGCTACACCTTC.

V gene TRBV20-1 combines with J gene TRBJ2-3; tentative D call: TRBD2 (7 bases). CDR1 is DFQATT, CDR2 SNEGSKA, per germline (reference sequence). The V end lost 3 bases, the J end lost 7 bases, and 14 bases lay between the germline ends. This CDR3 has 13 amino acids. The CDR3 protein is CSARGGGGNTQYF. DNA of the CDR3: TGCAGTGCTAGGGGCGGGGGCGGAAATACGCAGTATTTT.

The chain carries TRBV20-1 and TRBJ2-7; weak D call: TRBD2 (5 bases). Germline CDR1 is DFQATT and CDR2 is SNEGSKA (reference sequence). The CDR3 is 11 residues long. Trimming cost V 5 bases and J 2 bases, with 7 bases left between them. DNA of the CDR3: TGCAGTGCTGGGGAGCCCTACGAGCAGTACTTC. Residues: CSAGEPYEQYF.

This clonotype has only a few counts. The rearrangement uses TRBV4-1 and TRBJ2-7; no reliable D call. The V gene's germline CDR1 is MGHRA and CDR2 YSYEKL. The V and J ends lost 3 bases and 6 bases respectively, with 12 bases between them. The length of the CDR3 is 13 residues. As DNA, the CDR3 is TGCGCCAGCAGCCAGGTGGGTGGTGGCGAGCAGTACTTC. Protein: CASSQVGGGEQYF.